A single sample gave rise to the 20 T cell receptor beta chains below, sequenced in a study of Graves' ophthalmopathy and Graves' hyperthyroidism. Investigators amplified TCR beta CDR3 regions from RNA transcripts. Second-round multiplex PCR followed a first-round RT-PCR using HTBI primers. TCRdb re-called the multiplex PCR reads through MiXCR, storing one row per CDR3 protein. The profile shows about 740,000 distinct CDR3 sequences, 35% to 50% of them singletons. The material sequenced was peripheral blood. The receptors shown here come from an adult man with Graves' ophthalmopathy.

V usage is TRBV9 and J usage is TRBJ1-4; the match to TRBD1 covers 8 bases. With 4 bases clipped from V and 8 bases from J, the junction kept 7 bases outside the gene matches. The CDR3 covers 14 residues. Per the germline V gene, CDR1 is SGDLS and CDR2 is YYNGEE. CDR3 protein: CASSLRGLGEKLFF. The DNA for the CDR3 is TGTGCCAGCAGCCTCAGGGGGCTAGGGGAAAAACTGTTTTTT.

The chain has TRBV24-1 and TRBJ2-5, with 7 bases identical to TRBD1. Germline CDR1 reads KGHDR; CDR2 reads SFDVKD. V gave up 4 bases and J gave up 3 bases; unmatched junction bases: 7. The length of the CDR3 is 15 residues. The CDR3 region has the DNA TGTGCCACCAGTGACCCAGGGACAGATAAAGAGACCCAGTACTTC. Encoded protein: CATSDPGTDKETQYF.

Of note for this clonotype: Germline is not matched at one junction end, which may reflect a read error. The chain is built from TRBV5-4 and TRBJ2-5; D perhaps matches TRBD2 (5 bases). The CDR3 is made up of 16 amino acids. Looked up from germline, CDR1 is SGHNT and CDR2 is YYREEE (reference sequence). This CDR3 is CASSPTSGLGQETQCF. In nucleotides, the CDR3 is TGTGCCAGCAGCCCCACCTCGGGGTTAGGGCAAGAGACCCAGTGCTTC.

The genes are TRBV2 and TRBJ1-1; the D gene is possibly TRBD1 (6 bases). Trimming left V 2 bases short and J 1 base short, with 14 bases between. This CDR3 region has 16 residues. CDR1 SNHLY and CDR2 FYNNEI come from the germline V gene. The CDR3, as DNA: TGTGCCAGCAGTGAATGGGTGACAGGCCCGAACACTGAAGCTTTCTTT. The encoded protein is CASSEWVTGPNTEAFF. The whole variable domain, remainder taken from reference TRBV2 and TRBJ1-1, is EPEVTQTPSHQVTQMGQEVILRCVPISNHLYFYWYRQILGQKVEFLVSFYNNEISEKSEIFDDQFSVERPDGSNFTLKIRSTKLEDSAMYFCASSEWVTGPNTEAFFGQGTRLTVV.

The V gene is TRBV2, the J gene TRBJ2-7; 8 positions match TRBD2. This CDR3 is built from 14 residues. V dropped 5 bases and J dropped 7; count of bases not matched to a gene: 10. Germline CDR1 reads SNHLY; CDR2 reads FYNNEI. DNA of the CDR3: TGTGCCAGCAGTTTAGGGACTAGGCCGGGAGAGCAGTACTTC. It encodes CASSLGTRPGEQYF.

The rearrangement links TRBV5-1 to TRBJ1-1; 11 positions agree with TRBD1. V was clipped by 4 bases and J by 12 bases; unmatched bases: 5. Germline V lookup: CDR1 SGHRS, CDR2 YFSETQ. This CDR3 region has 12 residues. The CDR3 DNA reads TGCGCCAGCAGCGGTGGACAGGGGGCGACTTTCTTT. This encodes CASSGGQGATFF.

J is TRBJ1-2 and V is TRBV10-3, with 8 bases lining up with TRBD1. The junction had 10 bases not matched to a gene; V was cut back by 10 bases and J by 6 bases. Per the germline V gene, CDR1 is ENHRY and CDR2 is SYGVKD. The CDR3 extends over 13 amino acids. In nucleotides, the CDR3 is TGTGCCAGCAGAGTGACAGGGGTGGATGGCTACACCTTC. It specifies CASRVTGVDGYTF.

As concerns this clonotype: This may be a read error, as it is one base from a much larger clone. The chain couples TRBV7-9 to TRBJ1-2; D not certain. The germline gives CDR1 SEHNR, CDR2 FQNEAQ (reference sequence). This CDR3 spans 15 amino acids. The CDR3: CASGLADPGFYGYTF. CDR3 sequence (DNA): TGTGCCAGCGGCTTGGCTGACCCAGGATTCTATGGCTACACCTTC.

This clonotype was detected once. The chain recombines TRBV7-9 with TRBJ2-5; 12 bases line up with TRBD2. In germline, CDR1 is SEHNR, CDR2 FQNEAQ (reference sequence). The CDR3 sequence is 17 residues long. J gave up 5 bases and V 4 bases, and 11 bases lay outside the gene matches. DNA for the CDR3: TGTGCCAGCAGCTCCACCCCTAGCGGGAGGGCCCCTGAGACCCAGTACTTC. Translation: CASSSTPSGRAPETQYF.

This clonotype appeared many times. DNA for the CDR3: TGTGCCATCAGTGAGGAGGGCTATGAGACCCAGTACTTC. Translating gives CAISEEGYETQYF. This sequence joins TRBV10-3 and TRBJ2-5; D is perhaps TRBD2 (5 bases). V was shortened by 2 bases and J by 5 bases, with 9 bases between the two germline ends. There are 13 residues in the CDR3. Germline assignment: CDR1 ENHRY and CDR2 SYGVKD.

This clonotype was detected a few times. At one boundary the junction diverges from the germline segment, which might be a read error. The chain recombines TRBV10-3 with TRBJ1-4; D gene ambiguous. The CDR3 sequence is 14 residues long. CDR1 is ENHRY and CDR2 is SYGVKD in the germline V gene. The CDR3 loop reads CASSEALGSQKLFF. CDR3 coding DNA: TGTGCCAGCAGTGAAGCGCTGGGCAGTCAGAAACTGTTTTTT.

This clonotype was detected ten times or more. The rearrangement uses TRBV28 and TRBJ1-1; D is perhaps TRBD1 (5 bases). V dropped 6 bases and J dropped 1 base, with 12 bases sitting between them. Germline V gene lookup returns CDR1 MDHEN and CDR2 SYDVKM. The CDR3 length is 14 residues. This chain's CDR3 is CASSGAQRNTEAFF. CDR3 in DNA: TGTGCCAGCAGCGGGGCACAGAGGAACACTGAAGCTTTCTTT. Using reference TRBV28 and TRBJ1-1 for the parts outside the CDR3, the full variable domain is DVKVTQSSRYLVKRTGEKVFLECVQDMDHENMFWYRQDPGLGLRLIYFSYDVKMKEKGDIPEGYSVSREKKERFSLILESASTNQTSMYLCASSGAQRNTEAFFGQGTRLTVV.

This clonotype was observed a few times. The rearrangement joins TRBV7-2 to TRBJ2-5, with D perhaps matching TRBD1 (6 bases). Germline V gene sequence: CDR1 SGHTA, CDR2 FQGNSA. Deletions cut 1 base from V and 6 bases from J, with 9 bases between. The CDR3 is made up of 13 amino acids. DNA of the CDR3: TGTGCCAGCAGCTTAGGCAGGGGACAGACCCAGTACTTC. Translating gives CASSLGRGQTQYF.

This clonotype was observed a handful of times. The V call is TRBV11-2, the J call TRBJ1-2; unclear D gene. The V and J ends lost 0 bases and 2 bases respectively, with 16 bases between them. Germline V gene sequence: CDR1 SGHAT, CDR2 FQNNGV. CDR3 size: 17 residues. CDR3 loop: CASSLEGVEERNYGYTF. The CDR3 region has the DNA TGTGCCAGCAGCTTAGAAGGTGTGGAGGAAAGAAACTATGGCTACACCTTC.

On this clonotype itself: A single base separates this from a much larger clone, so it may be a read error. The rearrangement joins TRBV11-1 to TRBJ1-1, with D maybe TRBD1 (5 bases). The CDR3 is 13 amino acids. Germline assignment: CDR1 SGHAT and CDR2 FQDESV (reference sequence). CDR3: CANSSGGATEAFF. CDR3 in DNA: TGTGCCAACAGCTCCGGAGGGGCGACTGAAGCTTTCTTT. The full variable domain, its missing parts supplied by reference TRBV11-1 and TRBJ1-1, is EAEVAQSPRYKITEKSQAVAFWCDPISGHATLYWYRQILGQGPELLVQFQDESVVDDSQLPKDRFSAERLKGVDSTLKIQPAELGDSAMYLCANSSGGATEAFFGQGTRLTVV.

On this clonotype itself: At one end the junction does not follow the germline gene, possibly because of a read error. V usage is TRBV20-1 and J usage is TRBJ2-7; 9 nucleotides agree with TRBD1. The CDR3 spans 13 residues. Germline lookup yields CDR1 DFQATT and CDR2 SNEGSKA (reference sequence). The CDR3 nucleotides read TGCAGTGCCGGGGGACAGGGAAACTACGGGCAGTACTTC. Its protein product is CSAGGQGNYGQYF.

This clonotype was seen ten or more times. The rearrangement uses TRBV29-1 and TRBJ2-7; TRBD1 agrees at 7 bases. V trimming: 0 bases; J trimming: 3 bases; junction bases outside the gene matches: 11. The length of the CDR3 is 16 residues. Germline CDR1 SQVTM, CDR2 ANQGSEA. The CDR3, as DNA: TGCAGCGTTGAAGAAGGGGGCGCCTTACTCGGCTACGAGCAGTACTTC. Translation: CSVEEGGALLGYEQYF.

This clonotype occurred a few times. This rearrangement joins TRBV19 to TRBJ2-7; 7 bases align to TRBD2. CDR1 is LNHDA, CDR2 SQIVND, per germline (reference sequence). V shed 4 bases, J shed 0 bases, and the junction held 9 bases outside the gene matches. The CDR3 runs to 16 residues. The CDR3 nucleotides are TGTGCCAGTAGTACCCTGACTAGCTCCTACTCCTACGAGCAGTACTTC. It translates to CASSTLTSSYSYEQYF.

The chain uses TRBV12-3 or TRBV12-4 and TRBJ2-7, with TRBD2 identical over 9 bases. The CDR3 spans 16 residues. With 5 bases clipped from V and 3 bases from J, the junction kept 11 bases outside the gene matches. For the CDR3, the DNA is TGTGCCAGCAGTCGACAGGTCCCTAGCGGGGACTACGAGCAGTACTTC. It yields the protein CASSRQVPSGDYEQYF.

This chain connects TRBV24-1 to TRBJ2-5; maybe TRBD1 (6 bases). Trimming cost V 3 bases and J 5 bases, with 9 bases left between them. Germline CDR1 KGHDR, CDR2 SFDVKD. CDR3 length equals 13 residues. The CDR3 nucleotides read TGTGCCACCAGTGATACAGGGACCGAGACCCAGTACTTC. Translation: CATSDTGTETQYF.